Following are 20 T cell receptor beta chains from one sample sequenced in a study of T cells in Graves' hyperthyroidism and ophthalmopathy. The source material, RNA transcripts, was used to amplify TCR beta CDR3 regions. Initially, a first-round RT-PCR of the TCR CDR3 employed the HTBI primer set. Each CDR3 protein is one row after TCRdb ran MiXCR on the multiplex PCR reads. The sample contains about 740,000 distinct CDR3 sequences, 14% of which appear only once. The sample taken for sequencing was blood. Source of these receptors: a woman aged 18-29 years with Graves' hyperthyroidism.

There are many counts of this clonotype. The chain joins TRBV28 to TRBJ1-6; 7 nucleotides line up with TRBD1. Trimming at V came to 6 bases and at J to 8 bases, leaving 7 bases not matched to a gene. The CDR3 totals 14 residues. CDR1 and CDR2 (germline): MDHEN, SYDVKM. The DNA of the CDR3 is TGTGCCAGCAGGGAACGGGACAGATATTCACCCCTCCACTTT. It encodes CASRERDRYSPLHF.

This clonotype came up many times. The rearrangement links TRBV5-8 to TRBJ1-1; TRBD1 might be the D (6 bases). Between the trimmed V and J ends, which lost 7 bases and 4 bases, there was a span of 11 bases. Germline V gives CDR1 SGHTS, CDR2 YDEGEE. The CDR3 has 12 residues. CDR3 sequence reads: CASLTGLTEAFF. CDR3 DNA: TGTGCCAGCCTTACAGGGCTCACTGAAGCTTTCTTT.

The table lists this clonotype with many counts. The genes are TRBV5-1 and TRBJ2-1; no reliable D call. The V end lost 0 bases, the J end lost 6 bases, and 7 bases lay between the germline ends. The CDR3 totals 13 residues. The germline V gene encodes CDR1 SGHRS and CDR2 YFSETQ. CDR3 bases: TGCGCCAGCAGCTTGGAGAACTTCAATGAGCAGTTCTTC. Its protein product is CASSLENFNEQFF.

This chain connects TRBV7-9 to TRBJ2-7; 10 nucleotides line up with TRBD2. Trimming at V came to 2 bases and at J to 1 base, leaving 5 bases not matched to a gene. Per the germline V gene, CDR1 is SEHNR and CDR2 is FQNEAQ (reference sequence). CDR3 length: 16 amino acids. The CDR3 DNA reads as TGTGCCAGCAGCTTACTACCTAGCGGGGGTTCCTACGAGCAGTACTTC. As protein: CASSLLPSGGSYEQYF.

This clonotype has ten or more counts. The gene calls are TRBV3-1 and TRBJ2-5; 7 positions agree with TRBD2. Germline CDR1 LGHDT, CDR2 YNNKEL (reference sequence). Trimming at V came to 6 bases and at J to 5 bases, leaving 3 bases not matched to a gene. The CDR3 is 12 residues long. CDR3 in amino acids: CASRGEGETQYF. The CDR3 DNA sequence: TGTGCCAGCAGAGGGGAGGGTGAGACCCAGTACTTC.

This clonotype was detected many times. The chain has TRBV5-4 and TRBJ2-3, with TRBD1 identical over 7 bases. The CDR3 spans 16 residues. Unmatched junction bases numbered 8, after V lost 4 bases and J lost 0 bases. Germline lookup yields CDR1 SGHNT and CDR2 YYREEE (reference sequence). The CDR3 here is CASSAYRDRSTDTQYF. The CDR3 DNA reads as TGTGCCAGCAGCGCATACCGGGACAGAAGCACAGATACGCAGTATTTT.

In this sample, this clonotype turned up many times. The V gene is TRBV28, the J gene TRBJ2-1; 11 nucleotides match TRBD2. The CDR3 spans 20 residues. The V segment lost 3 bases and the J segment 0 bases; nucleotides outside the gene matches: 13. Germline CDR1 is MDHEN and CDR2 is SYDVKM. In DNA form, the CDR3 reads TGTGCCAGCAGTTTTCCGCTAGCGGGAGGCGGGTCCGGCTCCTACAATGAGCAGTTCTTC. Translation gives CASSFPLAGGGSGSYNEQFF.

This clonotype was seen more than once but under ten times. V usage is TRBV19 and J usage is TRBJ1-5; D gene uncertain. Germline-derived CDR1 and CDR2 are LNHDA and SQIVND (reference sequence). Trimming stripped 1 base from V and 3 bases from J, with 7 bases between. This CDR3 spans 14 amino acids. CDR3 DNA sequence: TGTGCCAGTAGTATAGTCGTGGTCAATCAGCCCCAGCATTTT. This gives the protein CASSIVVVNQPQHF.

This chain uses TRBV2 with TRBJ2-1; TRBD2 is a possible D gene (5 bases). Per the germline V gene, CDR1 is SNHLY and CDR2 is FYNNEI. Trimming left V 5 bases short and J 0 bases short, with 14 bases between. The CDR3 is 16 amino acids. The CDR3 loop reads CASSSSTSGSYNEQFF. The CDR3 DNA is TGTGCCAGCAGTTCATCGACAAGCGGCTCCTACAATGAGCAGTTCTTC.

A word on this clonotype: Since a much larger clone is just one base distant, this may be a read error. The chain recombines TRBV27 with TRBJ1-2, with TRBD1 identical over 11 bases. The CDR3 is 14 residues long. Per the germline V gene, CDR1 is MNHEY and CDR2 is SMNVEV (reference sequence). The CDR3 DNA reads TGTGCCAGCAGTCCTTGGACAGGGGGCAATGGCTGCACCTTC. Translated, it gives CASSPWTGGNGCTF.

The V gene is TRBV4-3, the J gene TRBJ2-7; tentatively, D is TRBD1 (6 bases). The germline gives CDR1 LGHNA, CDR2 YSLEER. CDR3 length: 15 residues. Trimming left V 0 bases short and J 3 bases short, with 12 bases between. The CDR3 loop is CASSQDRDTHYEQYF. CDR3 in DNA: TGCGCCAGCAGCCAAGACCGGGACACCCACTACGAGCAGTACTTC.

This clonotype was recorded a few times. The CDR3 reads CASSKSGKPYNEQFF. As DNA, the CDR3 is TGTGCCAGTAGTAAGAGCGGGAAACCCTACAATGAGCAGTTCTTC. The chain links TRBV19 to TRBJ2-1; 7 bases map to TRBD2. In germline, CDR1 is LNHDA, CDR2 SQIVND (reference sequence). This CDR3 comprises 15 residues. V lost 4 bases, J lost 2 bases, and 5 bases stayed unmatched.

In the case of this clonotype: A much larger clone is a single base away; this may be a read error. The chain is built from TRBV3-1 and TRBJ2-1; TRBD1 might be the D (6 bases). The CDR3 length is 13 residues. The germline V gene has CDR1 LGHDT and CDR2 YNNKEL (reference sequence). Here the CDR3 reads CAGSFITGSEQFF. CDR3 nucleotide sequence: TGTGCCGGCAGCTTCATTACAGGGAGCGAGCAGTTCTTC.

The genes are TRBV7-2 and TRBJ1-5, with TRBD1 matching 7 bases. Germline CDR1 reads SGHTA; CDR2 reads FQGNSA. This CDR3 region has 17 residues. V lost 1 base and J lost 0; bases outside the gene matches: 6. CDR3 region: CASSLVGTDYSNQPQHF. CDR3 DNA sequence: TGTGCCAGCAGCTTAGTAGGGACAGATTATAGCAATCAGCCCCAGCATTTT. Based on the CDR3 plus reference TRBV7-2 and TRBJ1-5, the full variable domain is GAGVSQSPSNKVTEKGKDVELRCDPISGHTALYWYRQSLGQGLEFLIYFQGNSAPDKSGLPSDRFSAERTGGSVSTLTIQRTQQEDSAVYLCASSLVGTDYSNQPQHFGDGTRLSIL.

This clonotype has more than one count but fewer than ten. The V call is TRBV7-9, the J call TRBJ2-4; 8 positions agree with TRBD2. The CDR3 is 13 amino acids. J gave up 7 bases and V 4 bases, and 3 bases lay outside the gene matches. CDR1 and CDR2 from the germline V gene are SEHNR and FQNEAQ (reference sequence). CDR3 sequence (DNA): TGTGCCAGCAGCTCCGGGGGGGGGAACATTCAGTACTTC. This codes for CASSSGGGNIQYF. The variable domain in full, with the rest retrieved from reference TRBV7-9 and TRBJ2-4, is DTGVSQNPRHKITKRGQNVTFRCDPISEHNRLYWYRQTLGQGPEFLTYFQNEAQLEKSRLLSDRFSAERPKGSFSTLEIQRTEQGDSAMYLCASSSGGGNIQYFGAGTRLSVL.

The sample holds many counts of this clonotype. The chain employs TRBV7-8 and TRBJ2-2, with 7 bases fitting TRBD1. Germline V gene data show CDR1 as SGHVS and CDR2 as FQNEAQ. The CDR3 consists of 14 residues. J was trimmed by 8 bases and V by 3 bases; bases with no gene match: 6. Here the CDR3 reads CASSFKTGLGELFF. The CDR3 region has the DNA TGTGCCAGCAGCTTTAAGACAGGGTTGGGGGAGCTGTTTTTT.

The V gene is TRBV19, the J gene TRBJ2-7; 9 positions agree with TRBD1. V trimming: 7 bases; J trimming: 3 bases; junction bases outside the gene matches: 4. Germline assignment: CDR1 LNHDA and CDR2 SQIVND (reference sequence). The CDR3 covers 13 residues. The CDR3 sequence is CASKMTGGYEQYF. As DNA, the CDR3 is TGTGCCAGTAAGATGACAGGGGGCTACGAGCAGTACTTC.

The chain joins TRBV13 to TRBJ2-3; D may be TRBD1 (6 bases). V lost 6 bases to trimming and J lost 2 bases, with 15 bases between them. This CDR3 region has 15 residues. Germline V lookup: CDR1 PRHDT, CDR2 FYEKMQ (reference sequence). The chain's CDR3 is CASSSGTSFTDTQYF. CDR3 DNA sequence: TGTGCCAGCAGTTCCGGGACATCTTTCACAGATACGCAGTATTTT.

This clonotype was counted at least ten times. The V and J genes are TRBV27 and TRBJ2-3; 13 bases fit TRBD2. CDR1 is MNHEY, CDR2 SMNVEV, per germline (reference sequence). This CDR3 has 16 amino acids. After removal of 4 bases from V and 5 bases from J, the junction contained 6 bases not matched to a gene. The CDR3 DNA reads TGTGCCAGCAGTTCACTAGCGGGAGGGCTGGAAGATACGCAGTATTTT. This gives the protein CASSSLAGGLEDTQYF.

This clonotype was observed a few times. The chain is built from TRBV12-3 or TRBV12-4 and TRBJ2-2, with D maybe TRBD1 (5 bases). The V end lost 7 bases, the J end lost 7 bases, and 13 bases lay between the germline ends. The CDR3 totals 13 residues. The CDR3, as DNA: TGTGCCAGCAAGTGGGGCGCGAACGGGGAGCTGTTTTTT. Amino acids: CASKWGANGELFF.